Presented here are 8 T cell receptor beta chains from one specimen sequenced in a study of blood T cell repertoires in COVID-19. Clones were sequenced by immunoSEQ multiplex PCR, and TCRdb holds only the in-frame ones, with some missing. Of hundreds of thousands of clones in the sample, around nine tenths were seen once. The source material was PBMCs or T cells enriched from blood (not recorded which). The receptors originated from a woman aged 18-30 years who had been exposed to COVID-19.

The CDR3 DNA follows: TGTGCCAGCAAAAGGGACTCGGATACGCAGTATTTT. Translation gives CASKRDSDTQYF. The rearrangement joins TRBV2 to TRBJ2-3; tentative D call: TRBD2 (6 bases). In germline, CDR1 is SNHLY, CDR2 FYNNEI. This CDR3 has 12 amino acids. The V end lost 7 bases, the J end lost 6 bases, and 11 bases lay between the germline ends.

The J gene is TRBJ1-2, the V gene TRBV3-1 (or the pseudogene TRBV3-2); tentatively, D is TRBD1 (6 bases). Trimming left V 1 base short and J 4 bases short, with 13 bases between. Germline V gene data show CDR1 as LGHDT and CDR2 as YNNKEL (reference sequence). The CDR3 spans 15 residues. As DNA, the CDR3 is TGTGCCAGCAGCCAAGGGGGCAGGGGCATCTATGGCTACACCTTC. This encodes CASSQGGRGIYGYTF.

The rearrangement links TRBV30 to TRBJ1-2, with a tentative D call TRBD1 (5 bases). The CDR3 runs to 13 residues. CDR1 is GTSNPN and CDR2 is SVGIG in the germline V gene (reference sequence). V gave up 2 bases and J gave up 4 bases, with 11 bases separating them. The CDR3 loop is CAWSRQTAYGYTF. The DNA for the CDR3 is TGTGCCTGGAGTCGGCAGACAGCCTATGGCTACACCTTC.

This clone has only a few counts. The V gene is TRBV6-5, the J gene TRBJ2-7; unclear D gene. The CDR3 contains 13 residues. V was shortened by 5 bases and J by 3 bases, with 11 bases between the two germline ends. In germline, CDR1 is MNHEY, CDR2 SVGAGI. CDR3 sequence: CASSRGGFYEQYF. DNA for the CDR3: TGTGCCAGCAGTCGAGGCGGATTCTACGAGCAGTACTTC.

The CDR3 coding sequence is TGTGCCAGCAGTCCGACTAGAAACGAGCAGTACTTC. This encodes CASSPTRNEQYF. The V and J genes are TRBV27 and TRBJ2-7; maybe TRBD2 (6 bases). V lost 5 bases and J lost 5, with 10 bases in between. This CDR3 is built from 12 residues. Germline V gene data show CDR1 as MNHEY and CDR2 as SMNVEV (reference sequence).

The chain couples TRBV28 to TRBJ2-6; possibly TRBD1 for D (6 bases). From germline, CDR1 is MDHEN and CDR2 SYDVKM. The CDR3 is 15 amino acids. V shed 2 bases and J shed 1 base, with 6 bases lying between them. The CDR3 loop is CASSLQGSGANVLTF. As DNA, the CDR3 is TGTGCCAGCAGTTTACAGGGGTCTGGGGCCAACGTCCTGACTTTC.

This clone was seen a handful of times. J is TRBJ2-2 and V is TRBV7-2, with 12 nucleotides matching TRBD2. The CDR3 spans 14 residues. In germline, CDR1 is SGHTA, CDR2 FQGNSA. J lost 6 bases, V lost 6 bases, and 2 bases had no gene match. CDR3 amino acids: CASRTSGSAGELFF. The CDR3 DNA follows: TGTGCCAGCAGGACTAGCGGGAGCGCCGGGGAGCTGTTTTTT.

This rearrangement joins TRBV6-4 to TRBJ1-5; 7 positions agree with TRBD1. V lost 2 bases, J lost 3 bases, and 7 bases stayed unmatched. The CDR3 runs 16 residues. The V gene's germline CDR1 is MRHNA and CDR2 SNTAGT. CDR3 coding DNA: TGTGCCAGCAGTGACGGAACCGGGACAGACAATCAGCCCCAGCATTTT. This codes for CASSDGTGTDNQPQHF.